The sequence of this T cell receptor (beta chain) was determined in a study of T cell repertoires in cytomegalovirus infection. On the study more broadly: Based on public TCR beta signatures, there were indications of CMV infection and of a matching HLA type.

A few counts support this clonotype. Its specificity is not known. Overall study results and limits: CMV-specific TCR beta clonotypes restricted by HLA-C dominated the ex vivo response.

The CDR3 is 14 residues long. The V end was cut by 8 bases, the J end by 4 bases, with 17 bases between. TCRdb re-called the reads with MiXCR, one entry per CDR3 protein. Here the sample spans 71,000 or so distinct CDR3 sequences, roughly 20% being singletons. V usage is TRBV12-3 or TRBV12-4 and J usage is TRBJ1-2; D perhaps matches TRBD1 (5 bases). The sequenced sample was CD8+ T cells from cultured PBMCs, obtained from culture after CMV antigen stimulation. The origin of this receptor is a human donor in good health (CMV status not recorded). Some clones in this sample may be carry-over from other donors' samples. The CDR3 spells CASGLGAEGYGYTF. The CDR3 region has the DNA TGTGCCAGCGGCTTAGGGGCCGAGGGCTATGGCTACACCTTC.